A single sample gave rise to the 23 T cell receptor beta chains below, sequenced in a study of control samples from healthy donors and cancer patients. Profiling relied on immunoSEQ multiplex PCR, and the TCRdb table lists in-frame clones only, not all of them. The repertoire holds approximately 60,000 clones, with roughly nine tenths as singletons. The source material was PBMCs. The receptors originated from a woman aged 50 to 65 with colorectal cancer.

The rearrangement links TRBV5-1 to TRBJ2-1; D possibly uses TRBD1 or TRBD2 (5 bases each). CDR3 size: 13 residues. Germline assignment: CDR1 SGHRS and CDR2 YFSETQ. V was shortened by 4 bases and J by 4 bases, with 9 bases between the two germline ends. CDR3 loop: CASSTGTYNEQFF. The CDR3 DNA sequence: TGCGCCAGCAGCACCGGGACGTACAATGAGCAGTTCTTC.

The V call is TRBV10-3, the J call TRBJ2-3; 9 nucleotides line up with TRBD1. Trimming took 6 bases from V and 3 from J; bases not matched to a gene: 7. Germline-derived CDR1 and CDR2 are ENHRY and SYGVKD. This CDR3 has 15 residues. The CDR3 sequence is CAIRDSTGGTDTQYF. The CDR3 bases are TGTGCCATCAGGGACTCGACAGGGGGGACAGATACGCAGTATTTT.

The table lists this clone with a count of one. CDR3 residues: CAISSGVTDYGYTF. DNA of the CDR3: TGTGCCATCAGTTCAGGGGTGACAGACTATGGCTACACCTTC. The chain recombines TRBV10-3 with TRBJ1-2, with TRBD1 as a possible D gene (6 bases). CDR3 size: 14 residues. Trimming removed 5 bases at V and 3 bases at J, with 13 bases between. Germline V gives CDR1 ENHRY, CDR2 SYGVKD.

The chain recombines TRBV10-2 with TRBJ2-1; D is unclear. The CDR3 has 12 amino acids. The V end was cut by 3 bases, the J end by 4 bases, with 4 bases between. In germline, CDR1 is WSHSY, CDR2 SAAADI. The CDR3 DNA sequence: TGCGCCAGCAGTGACAGATACAATGAGCAGTTCTTC. This gives the protein CASSDRYNEQFF.

The chain links TRBV11-2 to TRBJ2-7; D is unclear. Germline V gene data show CDR1 as SGHAT and CDR2 as FQNNGV. Trimming stripped 3 bases from V and 1 base from J, with 13 bases between. The CDR3 is 15 residues long. CDR3 in DNA: TGTGCCAGCAGCTTTGACTCTCTACCATCCTACGAGCAGTACTTC. It codes for CASSFDSLPSYEQYF.

The genes are TRBV6-1 and TRBJ1-1; possible D gene TRBD1, 5 bases. The germline V gene has CDR1 MNHNS and CDR2 SASEGT. Trimming cost V 2 bases and J 4 bases, with 17 bases left between them. The CDR3 spans 16 residues. This CDR3 reads CASSERVGDRSTEAFF. For the CDR3, the DNA is TGTGCCAGCAGTGAAAGGGTAGGGGACCGGAGCACTGAAGCTTTCTTT.

The chain carries TRBV11-2 and TRBJ1-1, with a weak D call TRBD1 (6 bases). The CDR3 loop spans 17 amino acids. CDR1 is SGHAT and CDR2 is FQNNGV in the germline V gene. The germline V and J ends were trimmed by 2 bases and 4 bases, with 20 bases remaining between them. CDR3 sequence (DNA): TGTGCCAGCAGCTTACACTCTGGGACACCCATGATCACTGAAGCTTTCTTT. As protein: CASSLHSGTPMITEAFF. The whole variable domain, filled in from reference TRBV11-2 and TRBJ1-1, reads EAGVAQSPRYKIIEKRQSVAFWCNPISGHATLYWYQQILGQGPKLLIQFQNNGVVDDSQLPKDRFSAERLKGVDSTLKIQPAKLEDSAVYLCASSLHSGTPMITEAFFGQGTRLTVV.

The V and J genes are TRBV6-6 and TRBJ2-6; D is uncertain. Germline V gives CDR1 MNHNY, CDR2 SVGAGI (reference sequence). V lost 0 bases and J 1 base, leaving 7 bases between the germline ends. The CDR3 extends over 16 amino acids. The CDR3 DNA reads TGTGCCAGCAGTTACTCCAATCCTTCTGGGGCCAACGTCCTGACTTTC. Translating gives CASSYSNPSGANVLTF.

The rearrangement joins TRBV2 to TRBJ2-7; a possible D gene is TRBD1 (5 bases). V lost 2 bases and J lost 3, with 14 bases in between. This CDR3 region has 15 residues. CDR1 and CDR2 from the germline V gene are SNHLY and FYNNEI. CDR3 loop: CASSELTDSFYEQYF. The CDR3 nucleotides are TGTGCCAGCAGTGAATTGACAGATAGCTTCTACGAGCAGTACTTC.

V and J are TRBV7-2 and TRBJ2-1; D is unclear. This CDR3 is 13 amino acids long. Trimming took 8 bases from V and 8 from J, leaving 16 bases between them. Germline assignment: CDR1 SGHTA and CDR2 FQGNSA. DNA for the CDR3: TGTGCCAGCGGGGAACTTTATGGGGATGAGCAGTTCTTC. Translating it yields CASGELYGDEQFF.

This clone was seen just once. CDR3 sequence: CAISEFWGSNYGYTF. The CDR3 DNA reads as TGTGCCATCAGTGAGTTTTGGGGGTCTAACTATGGCTACACCTTC. The J gene is TRBJ1-2, the V gene TRBV10-3, with D perhaps TRBD1 (5 bases). This CDR3 spans 15 amino acids. Looked up from germline, CDR1 is ENHRY and CDR2 is SYGVKD. V shed 1 base and J shed 0 bases, with 9 bases lying between them.

This chain uses TRBV2 with TRBJ2-3; D remains unclear. Germline V gives CDR1 SNHLY, CDR2 FYNNEI. Deletions cut 1 base from V and 5 bases from J, with 7 bases between. CDR3 length: 13 amino acids. CDR3 DNA sequence: TGTGCCAGCAGTGAAGGATTGGGAGATACGCAGTATTTT. This encodes CASSEGLGDTQYF.

The chain carries TRBV7-6 and TRBJ1-5; a weak D match, TRBD1 (6 bases). The CDR3 sequence is 19 residues long. Germline values: CDR1 SGHVS, CDR2 FNYEAQ. The V gene lost 5 bases and the J gene lost 0 bases, with 23 bases spanning the gap. CDR3 loop: CASSRSRGKLINSNQPQHF. For the CDR3, the DNA is TGTGCCAGCAGCCGCTCGAGGGGGAAACTAATTAATAGCAATCAGCCCCAGCATTTT. Full variable domain (rest looked up from reference TRBV7-6 and TRBJ1-5): GAGVSQSPRYKVTKRGQDVALRCDPISGHVSLYWYRQALGQGPEFLTYFNYEAQQDKSGLPNDRFSAERPEGSISTLTIQRTEQRDSAMYRCASSRSRGKLINSNQPQHFGDGTRLSIL.

This chain connects TRBV3-1 (or the pseudogene TRBV3-2) to TRBJ1-3, with D uncertain. The V and J ends lost 2 bases and 1 base respectively, with 12 bases between them. CDR3 size: 16 residues. The germline V gene encodes CDR1 LGHDT and CDR2 YNNKEL (reference sequence). CDR3 in DNA: TGTGCCAGCAGCCAATTTATACGGGGATCTGGAAACACCATATATTTT. It translates to CASSQFIRGSGNTIYF.

The chain has TRBV12-3 or TRBV12-4 and TRBJ2-1, with D perhaps TRBD1 (5 bases). This CDR3 region has 13 residues. Between the trimmed V and J ends, which lost 2 bases and 7 bases, there was a span of 9 bases. The CDR3 spells CASSLQGWNEQFF. CDR3 DNA sequence: TGTGCCAGCAGTTTACAGGGCTGGAATGAGCAGTTCTTC.

The chain employs TRBV19 and TRBJ1-5; D is possibly TRBD1 (6 bases). The CDR3 is made up of 16 amino acids. The germline V and J ends were trimmed by 5 bases and 0 bases, with 14 bases remaining between them. From germline, CDR1 is LNHDA and CDR2 SQIVND (reference sequence). CDR3 amino acids: CASSPDWGASNQPQHF. CDR3 bases: TGTGCCAGTAGTCCAGATTGGGGGGCTAGCAATCAGCCCCAGCATTTT.

V gene TRBV29-1 combines with J gene TRBJ1-1; TRBD1 might be the D (5 bases). This CDR3 has 13 residues. From germline, CDR1 is SQVTM and CDR2 ANQGSEA. Trimming shortened V by 6 bases and J by 0 bases, and 11 bases separated the two germline ends. CDR3 in amino acids: CSVVGPLNTEAFF. The CDR3 DNA sequence: TGCAGCGTAGTGGGGCCCCTGAACACTGAAGCTTTCTTT.

The chain has TRBV24-1 and TRBJ1-1; 7 bases match TRBD1. Per germline, CDR1 KGHDR and CDR2 SFDVKD. The CDR3 sequence is 14 residues long. Trimming at V came to 12 bases and at J to 3 bases, leaving 12 bases not matched to a gene. This chain's CDR3 is CAAHSGGIYTEAFF. CDR3 coding DNA: TGTGCCGCTCACTCAGGGGGAATCTACACTGAAGCTTTCTTT.

The gene calls are TRBV15 and TRBJ1-4; no clear D gene. The CDR3 sequence is 14 residues long. The V gene's germline CDR1 is LNHNV and CDR2 YYDKDF (reference sequence). The V gene lost 8 bases and the J gene lost 8 bases, with 18 bases spanning the gap. The DNA of the CDR3 is TGTGCCACCCGTGGGTTGAGGGTTCGAGAAAAACTGTTTTTT. Its translation: CATRGLRVREKLFF.

V and J are TRBV25-1 and TRBJ1-6; perhaps TRBD1 as D (5 bases). V lost 2 bases to trimming and J lost 10 bases, with 12 bases between them. This CDR3 comprises 14 residues. Germline values: CDR1 MGHDK, CDR2 SYGVNS. The CDR3 DNA follows: TGTGCCAGCAGTGAACAGGGACCACGGTCACCCCTCCACTTT. The encoded protein is CASSEQGPRSPLHF.

The chain uses TRBV5-1 and TRBJ1-2; D is uncertain. Germline V gene sequence: CDR1 SGHRS, CDR2 YFSETQ. This CDR3 region has 16 residues. V lost 4 bases, J lost 4 bases, and 20 bases lay in between. The CDR3 region is CASSPGSEGSVYGYTF. In nucleotides, the CDR3 is TGCGCCAGCAGCCCGGGATCGGAGGGCTCGGTCTATGGCTACACCTTC. Combining the CDR3 with reference TRBV5-1 and TRBJ1-2 gives the whole variable domain KAGVTQTPRYLIKTRGQQVTLSCSPISGHRSVSWYQQTPGQGLQFLFEYFSETQRNKGNFPGRFSGRQFSNSRSEMNVSTLELGDSALYLCASSPGSEGSVYGYTFGSGTRLTVV.

This rearrangement joins TRBV5-1 to TRBJ2-3; 8 bases agree with TRBD2. V was pared by 0 bases and J by 4 bases, with 4 bases of the junction left unmatched. Per the germline V gene, CDR1 is SGHRS and CDR2 is YFSETQ. This CDR3 is built from 15 residues. This CDR3 reads CASSLAGGPSDTQYF. The CDR3 bases are TGCGCCAGCAGCTTGGCGGGAGGGCCGTCAGATACGCAGTATTTT. Drawing the rest from reference TRBV5-1 and TRBJ2-3, the complete variable domain is KAGVTQTPRYLIKTRGQQVTLSCSPISGHRSVSWYQQTPGQGLQFLFEYFSETQRNKGNFPGRFSGRQFSNSRSEMNVSTLELGDSALYLCASSLAGGPSDTQYFGPGTRLTVL.

V and J are TRBV5-4 and TRBJ1-2, with TRBD1 matching over 9 bases. With 0 bases clipped from V and 6 bases from J, the junction kept 6 bases outside the gene matches. CDR3 length: 15 residues. Germline CDR1 and CDR2: SGHNT and YYREEE (reference sequence). CDR3 DNA sequence: TGTGCCAGCAGCTTGGTAGGGACAGGGTGGGATGGCTACACCTTC. Its protein is CASSLVGTGWDGYTF.